This entry lists 31 T cell receptor beta chains sequenced from one sample in a study of blood T cell repertoires in COVID-19. Assay: immunoSEQ multiplex PCR; the TCRdb copy retains only in-frame clones and omits some. The profile covers approximately 400,000 clones, with roughly 80% appearing a single time and around 5% taken by the ten largest. Material for sequencing was PBMCs or T cells enriched from blood (not recorded which). All receptors derive from a woman in her 50s who had recovered from COVID-19.

The V gene is TRBV5-4, the J gene TRBJ2-2, with 7 bases lining up with TRBD2. The ends lost 0 bases at V and 4 bases at J; junction bases unmatched: 6. The germline gives CDR1 SGHNT, CDR2 YYREEE (reference sequence). The CDR3 consists of 16 residues. The CDR3, as DNA: TGTGCCAGCAGCTTGGGGGGGAGCGGGACCACCGGGGAGCTGTTTTTT. This codes for CASSLGGSGTTGELFF.

The chain joins TRBV18 to TRBJ1-5, with 7 bases that match TRBD1. Germline V lookup: CDR1 KGHSH, CDR2 LQKENI. The length of the CDR3 is 15 residues. J was trimmed by 3 bases and V by 3 bases; bases with no gene match: 5. As DNA, the CDR3 is TGTGCCAGCTCACCTGGGGGACAGAACAATCAGCCCCAGCATTTT. This sequence encodes CASSPGGQNNQPQHF.

In DNA form, the CDR3 reads TGTGCCAGCAGCCGACAGGGGGGCTCCAATCAGCCCCAGCATTTT. Its translation: CASSRQGGSNQPQHF. V is TRBV5-6 and J is TRBJ1-5; 9 positions match TRBD1. The CDR3 is 15 amino acids. Germline V CDR1 and CDR2: SGHDT, YYEEEE. J lost 3 bases, V lost 4 bases, and 5 bases had no gene match.

This chain uses TRBV27 with TRBJ1-2; tentative D call: TRBD1 (6 bases). Germline loops: CDR1 MNHEY, CDR2 SMNVEV (reference sequence). The V gene lost 5 bases and the J gene lost 4 bases, with 14 bases spanning the gap. The CDR3 is made up of 14 amino acids. CDR3 in DNA: TGTGCCAGCAGTATAACCGGGACATCCTATGGCTACACCTTC. This gives the protein CASSITGTSYGYTF.

The sample holds one count of this clone. V is TRBV11-3 and J is TRBJ2-2, with D maybe TRBD2 (6 bases). Per germline, CDR1 SGHNT and CDR2 YENEEA. The V end was cut by 2 bases, the J end by 4 bases, with 8 bases between. CDR3 length equals 14 residues. The CDR3 region is CASSLTSTTGELFF. DNA of the CDR3: TGTGCCAGCAGCTTAACTAGCACCACCGGGGAGCTGTTTTTT.

The chain uses TRBV30 and TRBJ1-1; 9 bases are a match to TRBD1. The CDR3 covers 14 residues. Germline V gives CDR1 GTSNPN, CDR2 SVGIG (reference sequence). J gave up 9 bases and V 5 bases, and 13 bases lay outside the gene matches. CDR3 protein: CAWDTGQGPVKAFF. For the CDR3, the DNA is TGTGCCTGGGACACGGGACAGGGCCCCGTTAAAGCTTTCTTT.

This clone has ten or more counts. The CDR3 DNA reads TGCGCCAGCAGCCAAGATAGGGGGACAGGCTACGAGCAGTACTTC. Amino acids: CASSQDRGTGYEQYF. This chain uses TRBV4-3 with TRBJ2-7, with 8 bases that match TRBD1. J gave up 3 bases and V 0 bases, and 4 bases lay outside the gene matches. In germline, CDR1 is LGHNA, CDR2 YSLEER. The CDR3 runs to 15 residues.

V and J are TRBV7-2 and TRBJ1-4, with 10 bases fitting TRBD1. J lost 7 bases, V lost 5 bases, and 4 bases had no gene match. This CDR3 has 14 residues. Germline V gene data show CDR1 as SGHTA and CDR2 as FQGNSA. In DNA form, the CDR3 reads TGTGCCAGCAGCCGGGACAGGGGCGGTGAAAAACTGTTTTTT. This gives the protein CASSRDRGGEKLFF.

V usage is TRBV29-1 and J usage is TRBJ2-3; D might be TRBD2 (6 bases). V gave up 8 bases and J gave up 5 bases, with 20 bases separating them. The CDR3 runs 14 residues. The germline CDR1 and CDR2 sequences are SQVTM and ANQGSEA. CDR3 in amino acids: CSLQRSGVGDTQYF. The DNA of the CDR3 is TGCAGCCTTCAGAGGTCGGGAGTGGGAGATACGCAGTATTTT.

The chain has TRBV29-1 and TRBJ1-5; a weak D match, TRBD1 (5 bases). From germline, CDR1 is SQVTM and CDR2 ANQGSEA. Trimming left V 7 bases short and J 4 bases short, with 23 bases between. CDR3 length: 16 amino acids. CDR3 region: CSAVGKGTGGNQPQHF. CDR3 DNA sequence: TGCAGCGCCGTGGGTAAAGGGACTGGAGGGAATCAGCCCCAGCATTTT.

The gene calls are TRBV12-3 or TRBV12-4 and TRBJ2-2; D not certain. The CDR3 sequence is 12 residues long. Trimming removed 5 bases from V and 5 bases from J, with 6 bases in between. This chain's CDR3 is CASSSLTGELFF. DNA of the CDR3: TGTGCCAGCAGTAGCTTGACCGGGGAGCTGTTTTTT.

The CDR3 DNA is TGTGCCAGCAGCCTTCGGACAGTCGCTTTATATGGCTACACCTTC. Translating it yields CASSLRTVALYGYTF. The chain has TRBV3-1 (or the pseudogene TRBV3-2) and TRBJ1-2, with a possible D match to TRBD1 (6 bases). CDR1 is LGHDT and CDR2 is YNNKEL in the germline V gene (reference sequence). Trimming took 4 bases from V and 5 from J, leaving 17 bases between them. The CDR3 has 15 amino acids.

CDR3 sequence (DNA): TGTGCCAGCAGTTCCCCGGGACTAGCAGACAACATTCAGTACTTC. Translated: CASSSPGLADNIQYF. This chain joins TRBV28 and TRBJ2-4, with 9 bases matching TRBD2. CDR3 length equals 15 residues. V was clipped by 4 bases and J by 7 bases; unmatched bases: 8. Per germline, CDR1 MDHEN and CDR2 SYDVKM. Combining the CDR3 with reference TRBV28 and TRBJ2-4 gives the whole variable domain DVKVTQSSRYLVKRTGEKVFLECVQDMDHENMFWYRQDPGLGLRLIYFSYDVKMKEKGDIPEGYSVSREKKERFSLILESASTNQTSMYLCASSSPGLADNIQYFGAGTRLSVL.

The chain joins TRBV11-2 to TRBJ2-1, with no clear D. This CDR3 region has 14 residues. Between the trimmed V and J ends, which lost 0 bases and 7 bases, there was a span of 10 bases. CDR1 SGHAT and CDR2 FQNNGV come from the germline V gene. The DNA for the CDR3 is TGTGCCAGCAGCTTAGATCGAGGCCAAAATGAGCAGTTCTTC. This encodes CASSLDRGQNEQFF.

This chain joins TRBV5-1 and TRBJ1-2, with 7 bases that match TRBD1. V lost 2 bases to trimming and J lost 4 bases; unmatched junction nucleotides: 5. From germline, CDR1 is SGHRS and CDR2 YFSETQ. The CDR3 spans 14 residues. The CDR3 is CASSLPQGGYGYTF. The CDR3, as DNA: TGCGCCAGCAGCTTACCTCAGGGGGGCTATGGCTACACCTTC.

This clone was recorded once. The V gene is TRBV10-1, the J gene TRBJ2-3; tentatively, D is TRBD1 (6 bases). Trimming pared 7 bases from V and 1 base from J, leaving 15 bases between. The CDR3 extends over 15 amino acids. Looked up from germline, CDR1 is WNHNN and CDR2 is SYGVQD (reference sequence). CDR3 nucleotides: TGCGCCAGCATAGACAGGCCCACTGGCACAGATACGCAGTATTTT. It codes for CASIDRPTGTDTQYF.

V gene TRBV30 combines with J gene TRBJ1-2; TRBD1 might be the D (6 bases). V dropped 1 base and J dropped 7 bases, with 10 bases sitting between them. The germline V gene encodes CDR1 GTSNPN and CDR2 SVGIG (reference sequence). The length of the CDR3 is 12 residues. CDR3 region: CAWSGGGTGYTF. Here the CDR3 DNA reads TGTGCCTGGAGTGGCGGGGGCACTGGCTACACCTTC.

The CDR3, as DNA: TGTGCCAGTATGAAGGGGGGGGATCAGCCCCAGCATTTT. It yields the protein CASMKGGDQPQHF. The rearrangement links TRBV19 to TRBJ1-5, with D possibly being TRBD1 (6 bases). This CDR3 region has 13 residues. The V gene lost 7 bases and the J gene lost 5 bases, with 12 bases spanning the gap. Per the germline V gene, CDR1 is LNHDA and CDR2 is SQIVND (reference sequence).

J is TRBJ2-7 and V is TRBV28, with 8 bases identical to TRBD1. The germline V gene encodes CDR1 MDHEN and CDR2 SYDVKM. V lost 5 bases to trimming and J lost 6 bases; unmatched junction nucleotides: 9. The CDR3 sequence is 14 residues long. CDR3 residues: CASSPSTDRAEQYF. In DNA, the CDR3 is TGTGCCAGCAGTCCCTCAACGGACAGGGCCGAGCAGTACTTC.

The rearrangement links TRBV19 to TRBJ1-5, with D possibly matching TRBD1 (6 bases). The germline CDR1 and CDR2 sequences are LNHDA and SQIVND (reference sequence). The CDR3 length is 15 residues. The ends were cut back, 5 bases at V and 8 bases at J, with 19 bases in the middle. The CDR3 coding sequence is TGTGCCAGTAGTGGGCGGACAGCTCAGGAAAAGCCCCAGCATTTT. This sequence encodes CASSGRTAQEKPQHF.

The V gene is TRBV7-2, the J gene TRBJ2-1, with TRBD2 matching over 8 bases. CDR1 is SGHTA, CDR2 FQGNSA, per germline. Unmatched junction bases numbered 10, after V lost 3 bases and J lost 3 bases. This CDR3 is 17 amino acids long. CDR3 in amino acids: CASSLLSTSGIYNEQFF. The DNA of the CDR3 is TGTGCCAGCAGCTTGCTTTCCACTAGCGGAATCTACAATGAGCAGTTCTTC.

The chain links TRBV2 to TRBJ1-4; D call uncertain. The germline V and J ends were trimmed by 5 bases and 3 bases, with 13 bases remaining between them. CDR3 length: 15 amino acids. CDR1 is SNHLY, CDR2 FYNNEI, per germline. The CDR3 DNA reads TGTGCCAGCAGTTGGAACGGGTTAGCTAATGAAAAACTGTTTTTT. Protein product: CASSWNGLANEKLFF.

This CDR3 reads CASSGSLSSYGYTF. The DNA for the CDR3 is TGTGCCAGCAGCGGCTCATTGTCAAGCTATGGCTACACCTTC. The gene calls are TRBV5-5 and TRBJ1-2; no definite D call. Germline V gene lookup returns CDR1 SGHKS and CDR2 YYEKEE (reference sequence). V lost 4 bases and J lost 4, with 14 bases in between. This CDR3 contains 14 residues.

V usage is TRBV2 and J usage is TRBJ2-7, with D possibly matching TRBD2 (6 bases). Trimming took off 6 bases at V and 3 bases at J, with 15 bases between the two ends. The CDR3 has 14 amino acids. CDR1 and CDR2 from the germline V gene are SNHLY and FYNNEI. CDR3 sequence (DNA): TGTGCCAGCAGCCGTGGGGGGTCCATCTACGAGCAGTACTTC. As protein: CASSRGGSIYEQYF. The full variable domain, with the rest looked up from reference TRBV2 and TRBJ2-7, is EPEVTQTPSHQVTQMGQEVILRCVPISNHLYFYWYRQILGQKVEFLVSFYNNEISEKSEIFDDQFSVERPDGSNFTLKIRSTKLEDSAMYFCASSRGGSIYEQYFGPGTRLTVT.

V and J are TRBV20-1 and TRBJ1-2, with 8 bases identical to TRBD1. The CDR3 consists of 11 residues. CDR1 and CDR2 from the germline V gene are DFQATT and SNEGSKA (reference sequence). Trimming removed 6 bases from V and 8 bases from J; junction bases left unmatched: 5. CDR3 residues: CSAATGEGYTF. CDR3 in DNA: TGCAGTGCCGCGACAGGGGAAGGCTACACCTTC.

This chain joins TRBV7-3 and TRBJ1-6, with 8 bases matching TRBD1. The CDR3 consists of 14 residues. Germline V gene lookup returns CDR1 SGHTA and CDR2 FQGTGA. The V gene end was trimmed by 6 bases and the J gene end by 9 bases; junction bases not matched to a gene: 7. The DNA for the CDR3 is TGTGCCAGCAGTTCCACAGGGGGAGGTTCACCCCTCCACTTT. Its translation is CASSSTGGGSPLHF. Full variable domain (missing parts from reference TRBV7-3 and TRBJ1-6): GAGVSQTPSNKVTEKGKYVELRCDPISGHTALYWYRQSLGQGPEFLIYFQGTGAADDSGLPNDRFFAVRPEGSVSTLKIQRTERGDSAVYLCASSSTGGGSPLHFGNGTRLTVT.

A few counts support this clone. V is TRBV28 and J is TRBJ1-4, with 11 bases aligning to TRBD1. Germline CDR1 is MDHEN and CDR2 is SYDVKM. The CDR3 is made up of 16 amino acids. The J segment lost 7 bases and the V segment lost 4 bases, leaving 8 bases of the junction unmatched. DNA of the CDR3: TGTGCCAGCAGTTCCTACACGGGACAGGGGGGTGAAAAACTGTTTTTT. This translates into CASSSYTGQGGEKLFF.

This clone was observed a handful of times. This chain uses TRBV5-5 with TRBJ2-5; D is undetermined. The CDR3 extends over 12 amino acids. Trimming stripped 5 bases from V and 4 bases from J, with 9 bases between. Germline V gives CDR1 SGHKS, CDR2 YYEKEE (reference sequence). The CDR3 DNA sequence: TGTGCCAGCAGTCAAAACGGAGAGACCCAGTACTTC. Translated, it gives CASSQNGETQYF.

The CDR3, as DNA: TGTGCCAGCAGGGGTACCGGGACTAGTGATTCCAATGAGCAGTTCTTC. Amino acid sequence: CASRGTGTSDSNEQFF. The gene calls are TRBV2 and TRBJ2-1, with 8 bases fitting TRBD2. V lost 6 bases to trimming and J lost 6 bases; unmatched junction nucleotides: 13. In germline, CDR1 is SNHLY, CDR2 FYNNEI. CDR3 size: 16 residues.

This rearrangement joins TRBV2 to TRBJ1-2; 8 bases match TRBD1. Losses at the gene ends were 8 bases for V and 2 bases for J; bases not matched to a gene: 4. This CDR3 region has 13 residues. Germline CDR1 reads SNHLY; CDR2 reads FYNNEI. The DNA of the CDR3 is TGTGCCAGCGGTAACAGGGGGAACTATGGCTACACCTTC. Residues: CASGNRGNYGYTF.

The chain couples TRBV6-2 or TRBV6-3 to TRBJ1-3, with D uncertain. Deletions cut 2 bases from V and 0 bases from J, with 11 bases between. Germline-derived CDR1 and CDR2 are MNHEY and SVGEGT. The CDR3 contains 16 residues. The chain's CDR3 is CASSYGGLFSGNTIYF. The CDR3 DNA reads as TGTGCCAGCAGTTACGGAGGGCTTTTCTCTGGAAACACCATATATTTT.